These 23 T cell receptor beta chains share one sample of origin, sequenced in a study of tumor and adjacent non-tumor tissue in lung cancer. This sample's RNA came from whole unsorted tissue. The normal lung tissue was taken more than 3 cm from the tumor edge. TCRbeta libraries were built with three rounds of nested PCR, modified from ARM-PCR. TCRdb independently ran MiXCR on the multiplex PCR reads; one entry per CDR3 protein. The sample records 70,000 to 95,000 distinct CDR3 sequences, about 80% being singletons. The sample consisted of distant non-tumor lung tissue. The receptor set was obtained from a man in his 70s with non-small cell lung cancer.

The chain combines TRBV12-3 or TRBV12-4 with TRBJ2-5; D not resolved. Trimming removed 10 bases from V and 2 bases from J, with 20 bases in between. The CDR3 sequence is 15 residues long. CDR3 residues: CANSPQGRGQETQYF. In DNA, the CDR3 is TGTGCCAACAGCCCGCAAGGGCGCGGACAAGAGACCCAGTACTTC.

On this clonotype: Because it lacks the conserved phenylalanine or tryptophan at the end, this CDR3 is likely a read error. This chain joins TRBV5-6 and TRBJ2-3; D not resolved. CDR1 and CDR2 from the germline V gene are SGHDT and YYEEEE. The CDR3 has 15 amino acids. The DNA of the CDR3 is TGTGCCAGCAGCTTGGGCCCGCGAAGTACAGCTACGCAGTATATT. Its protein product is CASSLGPRSTATQYI.

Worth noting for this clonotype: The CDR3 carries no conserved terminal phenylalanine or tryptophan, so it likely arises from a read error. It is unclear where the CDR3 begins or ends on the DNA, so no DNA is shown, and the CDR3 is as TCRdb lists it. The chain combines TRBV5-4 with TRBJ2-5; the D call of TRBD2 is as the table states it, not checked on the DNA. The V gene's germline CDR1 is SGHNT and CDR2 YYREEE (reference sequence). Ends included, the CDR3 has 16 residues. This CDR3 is CASSLGSGGVWETQYL.

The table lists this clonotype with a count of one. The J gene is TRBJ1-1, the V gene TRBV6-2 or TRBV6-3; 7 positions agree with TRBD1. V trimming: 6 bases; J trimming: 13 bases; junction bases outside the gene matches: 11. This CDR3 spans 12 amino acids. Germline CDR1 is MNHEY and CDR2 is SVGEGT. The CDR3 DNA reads TGTGCCAGCAGGGACAGGAACACTGAATTTTTCTTT. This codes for CASRDRNTEFFF.

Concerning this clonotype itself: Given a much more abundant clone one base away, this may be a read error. The CDR3: CASVGTGLHEQYF. The CDR3 DNA follows: TGTGCCAGCGTCGGGACAGGGTTACACGAGCAGTACTTC. The chain links TRBV6-1 to TRBJ2-7; 9 nucleotides line up with TRBD1. With 8 bases clipped from V and 5 bases from J, the junction kept 7 bases outside the gene matches. In germline, CDR1 is MNHNS, CDR2 SASEGT. The CDR3 length is 13 residues.

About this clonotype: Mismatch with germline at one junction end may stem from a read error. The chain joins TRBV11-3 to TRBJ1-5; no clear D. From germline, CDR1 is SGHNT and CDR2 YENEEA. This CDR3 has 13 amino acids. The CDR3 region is CASSLDAAQPQLF. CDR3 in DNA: TGTGCCAGCAGCTTAGATGCGGCTCAGCCCCAGCTTTTC.

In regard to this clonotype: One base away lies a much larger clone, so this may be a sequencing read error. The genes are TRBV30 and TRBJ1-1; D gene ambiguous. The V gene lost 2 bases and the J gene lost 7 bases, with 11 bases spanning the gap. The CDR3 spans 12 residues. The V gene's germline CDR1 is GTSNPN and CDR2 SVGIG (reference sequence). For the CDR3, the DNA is TGTGCCTGGAGTTCTAGGTACATTGAAGCTTTCTTT. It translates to CAWSSRYIEAFF.

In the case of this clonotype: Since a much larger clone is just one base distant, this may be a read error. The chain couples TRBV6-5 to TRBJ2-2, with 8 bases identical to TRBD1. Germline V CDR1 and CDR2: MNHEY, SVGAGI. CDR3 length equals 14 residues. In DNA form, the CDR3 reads TGTGCCATCCCGGGACAGGAAGGGTCAGGGGAGCTGTTATTT. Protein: CAIPGQEGSGELLF.

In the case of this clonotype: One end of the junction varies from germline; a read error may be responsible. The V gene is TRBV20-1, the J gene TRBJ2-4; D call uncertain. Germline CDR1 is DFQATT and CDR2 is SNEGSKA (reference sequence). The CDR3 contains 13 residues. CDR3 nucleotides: TGCAGTGCTATCAAAGTAGCCAAAAACATTCATTACTTC. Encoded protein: CSAIKVAKNIHYF.

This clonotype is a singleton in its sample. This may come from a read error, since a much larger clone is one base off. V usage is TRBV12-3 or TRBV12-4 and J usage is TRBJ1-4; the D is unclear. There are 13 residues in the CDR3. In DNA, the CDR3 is TGTACCAGCAGTTTCTCTCAGGAGCCCGAACTGTTTTTT. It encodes CTSSFSQEPELFF.

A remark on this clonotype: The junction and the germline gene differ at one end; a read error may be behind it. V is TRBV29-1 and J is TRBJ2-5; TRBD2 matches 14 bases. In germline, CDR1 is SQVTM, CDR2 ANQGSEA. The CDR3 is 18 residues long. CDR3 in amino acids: CIIEFYWTSGGKQGTQYF. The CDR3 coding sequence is TGCATCATTGAATTCTATTGGACTAGCGGGGGGAAACAAGGGACCCAGTACTTC.

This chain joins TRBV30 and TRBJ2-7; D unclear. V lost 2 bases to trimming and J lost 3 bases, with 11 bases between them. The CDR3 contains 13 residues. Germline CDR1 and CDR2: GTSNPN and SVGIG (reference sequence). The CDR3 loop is CAWSSRPRYEQYF. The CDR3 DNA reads TGTGCCTGGAGTTCGAGACCCCGCTACGAGCAGTACTTC.

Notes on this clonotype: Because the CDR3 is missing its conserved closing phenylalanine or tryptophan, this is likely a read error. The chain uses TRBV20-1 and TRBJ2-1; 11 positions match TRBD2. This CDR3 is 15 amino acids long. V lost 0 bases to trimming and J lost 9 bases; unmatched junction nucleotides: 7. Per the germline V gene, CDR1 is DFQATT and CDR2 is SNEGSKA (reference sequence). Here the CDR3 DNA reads TGCAGTGCTAGAGATCTGCCTAGCGGGGGGTTTGAGCAGTTCTTG. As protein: CSARDLPSGGFEQFL.

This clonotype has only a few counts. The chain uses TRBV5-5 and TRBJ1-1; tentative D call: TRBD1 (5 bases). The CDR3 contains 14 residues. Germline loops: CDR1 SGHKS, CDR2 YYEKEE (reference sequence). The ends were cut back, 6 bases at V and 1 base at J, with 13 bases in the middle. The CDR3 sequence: CASKLDITNTEAFF. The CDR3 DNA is TGTGCCAGCAAACTGGACATCACGAACACTGAAGCTTTCTTT.

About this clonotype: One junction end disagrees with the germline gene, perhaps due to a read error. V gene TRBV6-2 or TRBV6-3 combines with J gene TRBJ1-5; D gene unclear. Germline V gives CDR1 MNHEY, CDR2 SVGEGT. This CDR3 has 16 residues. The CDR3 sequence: CASTYDMASMGQRQHF. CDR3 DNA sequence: TGTGCCAGCACGTATGACATGGCTTCGATGGGTCAGCGCCAGCATTTT.

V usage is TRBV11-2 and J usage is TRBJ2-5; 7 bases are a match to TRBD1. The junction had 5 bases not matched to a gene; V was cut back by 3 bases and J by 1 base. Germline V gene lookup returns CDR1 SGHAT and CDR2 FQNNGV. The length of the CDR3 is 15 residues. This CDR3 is CASSFQSGGQETQYF. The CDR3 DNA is TGTGCCAGCAGCTTCCAGTCAGGGGGCCAAGAGACCCAGTACTTC.

The CDR3 bases are TGTATCAGCAGTTACTCGCCCAGCAGGGCTGAAGCTTTCTTT. Its translation: CISSYSPSRAEAFF. V usage is TRBV6-2 or TRBV6-3 and J usage is TRBJ1-1, with D tentatively TRBD1 (5 bases). Germline CDR1 reads MNHEY; CDR2 reads SVGEGT. CDR3 size: 14 residues.

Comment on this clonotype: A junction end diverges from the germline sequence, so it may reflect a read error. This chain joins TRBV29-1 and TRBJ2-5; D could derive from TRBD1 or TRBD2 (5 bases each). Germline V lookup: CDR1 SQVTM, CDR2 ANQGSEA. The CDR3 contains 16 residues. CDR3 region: CSGRIDRDVLREKQCF. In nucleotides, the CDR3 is TGCAGCGGGAGAATAGATAGGGACGTTTTGAGAGAGAAACAGTGCTTC.

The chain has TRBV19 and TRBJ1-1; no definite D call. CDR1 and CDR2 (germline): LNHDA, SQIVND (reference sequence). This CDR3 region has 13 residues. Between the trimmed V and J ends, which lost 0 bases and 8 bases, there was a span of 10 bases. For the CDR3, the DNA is TGTGCCAGTAGTATAGATCTTGGGGAAGAAGCTTTCTTT. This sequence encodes CASSIDLGEEAFF.

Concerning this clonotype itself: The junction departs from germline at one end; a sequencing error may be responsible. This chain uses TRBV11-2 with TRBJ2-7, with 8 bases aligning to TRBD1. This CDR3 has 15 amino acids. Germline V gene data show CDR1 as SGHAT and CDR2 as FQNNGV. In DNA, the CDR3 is TGTGCCAGCAACTTAGACCAGGGGGCCATGTACGAGCAGTACTTC. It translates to CASNLDQGAMYEQYF.

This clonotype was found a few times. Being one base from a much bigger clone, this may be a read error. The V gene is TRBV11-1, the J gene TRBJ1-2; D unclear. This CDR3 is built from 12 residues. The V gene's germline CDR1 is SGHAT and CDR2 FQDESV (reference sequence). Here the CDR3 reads CDNSLYRYGYTF. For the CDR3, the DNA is TGTGACAACAGCTTATACAGATATGGATACACCTTC.

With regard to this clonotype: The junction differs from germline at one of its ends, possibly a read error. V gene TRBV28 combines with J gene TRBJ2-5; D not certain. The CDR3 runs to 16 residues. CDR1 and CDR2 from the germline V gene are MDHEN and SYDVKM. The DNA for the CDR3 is TGTGTCAGCAGTTTTAATGTCTACAGTGTCGCAGAGACCCAGTATTTC. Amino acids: CVSSFNVYSVAETQYF.

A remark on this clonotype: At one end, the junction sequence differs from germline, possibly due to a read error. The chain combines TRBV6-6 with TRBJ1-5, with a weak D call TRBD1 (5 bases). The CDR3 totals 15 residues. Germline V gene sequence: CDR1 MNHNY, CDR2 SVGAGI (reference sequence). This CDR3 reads CASRPPWVGDQPQGF. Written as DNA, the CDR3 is TGTGCCAGCAGACCCCCCTGGGTGGGAGATCAGCCCCAGGGTTTT.